Reported below is one TCR beta chain. The antigen remains unidentified. These data come from a study of shared clonotypes between healthy human individuals. Study outcomes and limitations: Blood was the sole source, and tissue repertoires probably differ.

All donors were Caucasian adults living in Nashville, Tennessee. Assay execution took place at the deep level. Sequenced by immunoSEQ multiplex PCR; TCRdb stores in-frame clones only, minus some. The data hold about 2 million clones, with 85% to 95% observed a single time. With 3 bases clipped from V and 7 bases from J, the junction kept 9 bases outside the gene matches. Germline CDR1 SGDLS, CDR2 YYNGEE. The CDR3 sequence is 16 residues long. The TCR originated in a man aged 18-30 years in good health. Sequenced input: naive CD4+ T cells sorted from blood. Subset here: CD45RA+ positively selected. This chain links TRBV9 with TRBJ1-6; 8 nucleotides line up with TRBD1. This CDR3 is CASSGKTGDPNSPLHF. CDR3 coding DNA: TGTGCCAGCAGCGGAAAGACAGGGGACCCAAATTCACCCCTCCACTTT.